The rows below give T cell receptor beta chains drawn from one sample of a study of CXCR3-negative and CXCR3-positive naive CD8 T cells. TCRdb re-called the 5' RACE reads; one entry per CDR3 protein, DNA not given. The sample spans about 150,000 distinct CDR3 sequences; the ten largest clones claim less than 0.55%. Sequenced: naive CXCR3+ CD8+ T cells from blood. Every receptor here comes from a human donor in good health. Some clones in this sample may be carry-over from other donors' samples. CDR3s include the opening cysteine and the closing phenylalanine or tryptophan.

j_gene: TRBJ2-6; v_gene: TRBV19; CDR3aa: CASSIEPMGPGANVLTF
j_gene: TRBJ1-1; v_gene: TRBV7-3; CDR3aa: CASSPGGRTMNTEAFF
j_gene: TRBJ2-6; v_gene: TRBV6-5; CDR3aa: CASSRTGGSSGANVLTF
j_gene: TRBJ2-3; v_gene: TRBV4-2; CDR3aa: CASSPPGTSHTDTQYF
j_gene: TRBJ1-2; v_gene: TRBV29-1; CDR3aa: CSVEEEHGYGYTF
j_gene: TRBJ1-1; v_gene: TRBV12-3/TRBV12-4; CDR3aa: CAISGVGQGYTEAFF
j_gene: TRBJ2-3; v_gene: TRBV5-4; CDR3aa: CASRSSTDTQYF
j_gene: TRBJ2-7; v_gene: TRBV7-9; CDR3aa: CASSHPGGEQYF
j_gene: TRBJ2-1; v_gene: TRBV27; CDR3aa: CASGALLNNEQFF
j_gene: TRBJ1-1; v_gene: TRBV6-5; CDR3aa: CASSWGQYTEAFF
j_gene: TRBJ2-1; v_gene: TRBV29-1; CDR3aa: CSVVLLNGQFF
j_gene: TRBJ2-7; v_gene: TRBV29-1; CDR3aa: CSVAHPPPHYYEQYF
j_gene: TRBJ2-7; v_gene: TRBV28; CDR3aa: CASSLRQVYSYEQYF
j_gene: TRBJ2-2; v_gene: TRBV11-2; CDR3aa: CASSLVFLAGGSTGELFF
j_gene: TRBJ2-2; v_gene: TRBV29-1; CDR3aa: CSVQGGTGELFF
j_gene: TRBJ1-1; v_gene: TRBV29-1; CDR3aa: CSVPTGITEAFF
j_gene: TRBJ2-7; v_gene: TRBV7-6; CDR3aa: CASSFFGPDYEQYF
j_gene: TRBJ2-3; v_gene: TRBV4-1; CDR3aa: CASSQIAGSVTDTQYF
j_gene: TRBJ2-1; v_gene: TRBV29-1; CDR3aa: CSVLAVGYNEQFF
j_gene: TRBJ2-1; v_gene: TRBV29-1; CDR3aa: CSVEAVPSAYEQFF
j_gene: TRBJ2-7; v_gene: TRBV29-1; CDR3aa: CSVAKGLELIYEQYF
j_gene: TRBJ2-7; v_gene: TRBV13; CDR3aa: CASSPRHPGAYEQYF
j_gene: TRBJ2-7; v_gene: TRBV5-1; CDR3aa: CASSLALTTGLEQYF
j_gene: TRBJ1-5; v_gene: TRBV12-3/TRBV12-4; CDR3aa: CASRHGEVNQPQHF
j_gene: TRBJ2-1; v_gene: TRBV12-3/TRBV12-4; CDR3aa: CASTDLAGGLQVNEQFF
j_gene: TRBJ2-7; v_gene: TRBV29-1; CDR3aa: CSVELAGNYEQYF
j_gene: TRBJ1-1; v_gene: TRBV7-9; CDR3aa: CASSSWANPGEGNTEAFF
j_gene: TRBJ2-1; v_gene: TRBV29-1; CDR3aa: CSAEVRYNEQFF
j_gene: TRBJ2-2; v_gene: TRBV28; CDR3aa: CASSLRLAGADGELFF
j_gene: TRBJ2-7; v_gene: TRBV4-1; CDR3aa: CVSSHDEREQYF
j_gene: TRBJ2-7; v_gene: TRBV7-9; CDR3aa: CASSPGASVYEQYF
j_gene: TRBJ2-2; v_gene: TRBV3-1; CDR3aa: CASSQSVGLNTGELFF
j_gene: TRBJ2-1; v_gene: TRBV15; CDR3aa: CATRRAYNEQFF
j_gene: TRBJ2-3; v_gene: TRBV12-3/TRBV12-4; CDR3aa: CASSLSRSSTDTQYF
j_gene: TRBJ2-2; v_gene: TRBV11-2; CDR3aa: CASSLGTSNTGELFF
j_gene: TRBJ2-5; v_gene: TRBV28; CDR3aa: CASRPGTGWSQETQYF
j_gene: TRBJ2-1; v_gene: TRBV5-4; CDR3aa: CASSWGTSYNEQFF
j_gene: TRBJ1-1; v_gene: TRBV4-3; CDR3aa: CASSQGWGPETEAFF
j_gene: TRBJ2-5; v_gene: TRBV28; CDR3aa: CASTQGEETQYF
j_gene: TRBJ1-2; v_gene: TRBV5-1; CDR3aa: CASSFFSDLASYGYTF
j_gene: TRBJ2-3; v_gene: TRBV3-1; CDR3aa: CASSQGWGDTQYF
j_gene: TRBJ2-7; v_gene: TRBV25-1; CDR3aa: CASSEPLTYEQYF
j_gene: TRBJ2-3; v_gene: TRBV6-2/TRBV6-3; CDR3aa: CASSRLAGGRTDTQYF
j_gene: TRBJ2-7; v_gene: TRBV5-1; CDR3aa: CASRDLTGEAYEQYF
j_gene: TRBJ2-2; v_gene: TRBV29-1; CDR3aa: CSVEERESNTGELFF
j_gene: TRBJ1-6; v_gene: TRBV27; CDR3aa: CASSFGGSPLHF
j_gene: TRBJ2-7; v_gene: TRBV20-1; CDR3aa: CSALGPGEQYF
j_gene: TRBJ1-2; v_gene: TRBV29-1; CDR3aa: CSVDAGTRAGEVGGYTF
j_gene: TRBJ2-7; v_gene: TRBV20-1; CDR3aa: CSARVDLFPYEQYF
j_gene: TRBJ2-1; v_gene: TRBV27; CDR3aa: CASSLPGLAGDTYNEQFF
j_gene: TRBJ2-1; v_gene: TRBV5-4; CDR3aa: CASRAGGYNEQFF
j_gene: TRBJ2-1; v_gene: TRBV4-1; CDR3aa: CASSLTAGTWVENEQFF
j_gene: TRBJ2-1; v_gene: TRBV7-9; CDR3aa: CASSLANFRLAGNEQFF
j_gene: TRBJ2-1; v_gene: TRBV5-6; CDR3aa: CASSWGTGLNEQFF
j_gene: TRBJ2-7; v_gene: TRBV5-5; CDR3aa: CASSFKGLYEQYF
j_gene: TRBJ2-1; v_gene: TRBV5-6; CDR3aa: CASSLGRSSYNEQFF
j_gene: TRBJ2-7; v_gene: TRBV7-9; CDR3aa: CASSLSTGSEQYF
j_gene: TRBJ2-4; v_gene: TRBV29-1; CDR3aa: CSAPGQNKNIQYF